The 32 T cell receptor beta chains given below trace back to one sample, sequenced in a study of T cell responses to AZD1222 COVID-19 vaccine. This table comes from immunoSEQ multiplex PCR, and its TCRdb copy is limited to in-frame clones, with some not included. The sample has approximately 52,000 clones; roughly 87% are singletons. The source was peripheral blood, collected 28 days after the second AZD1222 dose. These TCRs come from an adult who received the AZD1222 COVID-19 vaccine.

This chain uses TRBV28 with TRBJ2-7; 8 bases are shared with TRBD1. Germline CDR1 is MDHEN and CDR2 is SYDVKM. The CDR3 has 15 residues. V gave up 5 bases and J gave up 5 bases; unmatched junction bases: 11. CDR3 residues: CASSLDRAASDEQYF. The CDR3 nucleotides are TGTGCCAGCAGTCTGGACAGGGCGGCTTCCGACGAGCAGTACTTC.

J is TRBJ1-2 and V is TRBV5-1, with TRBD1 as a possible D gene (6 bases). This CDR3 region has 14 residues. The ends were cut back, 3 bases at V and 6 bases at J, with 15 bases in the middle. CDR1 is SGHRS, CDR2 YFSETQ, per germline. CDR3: CASSSQGKSDGYTF. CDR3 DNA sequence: TGCGCCAGCAGCTCACAGGGTAAATCGGATGGCTACACCTTC.

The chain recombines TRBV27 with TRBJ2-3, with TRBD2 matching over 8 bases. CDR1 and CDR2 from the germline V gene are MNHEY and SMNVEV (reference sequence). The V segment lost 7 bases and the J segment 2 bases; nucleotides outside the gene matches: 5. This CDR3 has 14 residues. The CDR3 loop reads CASTFSGNTDTQYF. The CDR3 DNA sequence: TGTGCCAGCACCTTTAGCGGGAACACAGATACGCAGTATTTT.

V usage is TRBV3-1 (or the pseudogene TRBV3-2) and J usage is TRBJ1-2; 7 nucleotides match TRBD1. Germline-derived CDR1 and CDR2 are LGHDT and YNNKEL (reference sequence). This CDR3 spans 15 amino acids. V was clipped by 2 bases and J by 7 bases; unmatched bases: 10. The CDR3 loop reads CASSQLGGASGGYTF. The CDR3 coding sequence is TGTGCCAGCAGCCAACTAGGGGGCGCGTCGGGTGGCTACACCTTC.

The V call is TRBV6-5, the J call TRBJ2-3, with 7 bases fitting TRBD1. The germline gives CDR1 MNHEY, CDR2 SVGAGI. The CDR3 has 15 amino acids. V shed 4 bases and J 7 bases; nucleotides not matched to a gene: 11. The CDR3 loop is CASSSEGATGNTQYF. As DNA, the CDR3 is TGTGCCAGCAGTTCCGAGGGGGCCACAGGGAATACGCAGTATTTT.

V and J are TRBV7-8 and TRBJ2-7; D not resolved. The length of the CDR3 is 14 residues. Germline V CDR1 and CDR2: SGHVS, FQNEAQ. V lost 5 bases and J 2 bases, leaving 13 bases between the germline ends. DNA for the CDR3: TGTGCCAGCAGCCCTCGTGAGAAGGCCTACGAGCAGTACTTC. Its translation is CASSPREKAYEQYF.

Here the CDR3 reads CAIESGINEQFF. The CDR3 coding sequence is TGTGCCATAGAATCGGGGATCAATGAGCAGTTCTTC. V gene TRBV24-1 combines with J gene TRBJ2-1; maybe TRBD2 (5 bases). The CDR3 runs to 12 residues. The V gene lost 11 bases and the J gene lost 6 bases, with 13 bases spanning the gap. Germline lookup yields CDR1 KGHDR and CDR2 SFDVKD.

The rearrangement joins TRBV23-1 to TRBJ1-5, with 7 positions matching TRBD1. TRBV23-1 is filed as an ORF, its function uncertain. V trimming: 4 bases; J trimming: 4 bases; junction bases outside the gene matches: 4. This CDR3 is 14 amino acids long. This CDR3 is CASSRGDRNQPQHF. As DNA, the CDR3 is TGCGCCAGCAGTCGGGGGGACAGAAATCAGCCCCAGCATTTT.

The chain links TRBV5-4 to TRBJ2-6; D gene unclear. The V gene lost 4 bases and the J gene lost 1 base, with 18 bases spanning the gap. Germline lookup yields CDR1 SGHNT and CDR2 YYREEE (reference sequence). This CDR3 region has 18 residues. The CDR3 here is CASSQRLGSGSGANVLTF. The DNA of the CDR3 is TGTGCCAGCAGCCAAAGGTTGGGGTCCGGGTCTGGGGCCAACGTCCTGACTTTC.

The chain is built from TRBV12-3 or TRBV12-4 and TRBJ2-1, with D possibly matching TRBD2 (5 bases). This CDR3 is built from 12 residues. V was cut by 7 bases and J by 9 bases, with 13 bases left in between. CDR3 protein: CASNPARGEQFF. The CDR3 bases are TGTGCCAGCAACCCCGCCCGGGGTGAGCAGTTCTTC.

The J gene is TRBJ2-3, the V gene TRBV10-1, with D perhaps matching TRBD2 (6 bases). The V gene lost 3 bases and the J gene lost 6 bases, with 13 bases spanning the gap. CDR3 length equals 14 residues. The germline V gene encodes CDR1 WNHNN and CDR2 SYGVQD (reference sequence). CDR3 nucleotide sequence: TGCGCCAGCAGTGACACGGGAGTAGGTGATACGCAGTATTTT. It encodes CASSDTGVGDTQYF.

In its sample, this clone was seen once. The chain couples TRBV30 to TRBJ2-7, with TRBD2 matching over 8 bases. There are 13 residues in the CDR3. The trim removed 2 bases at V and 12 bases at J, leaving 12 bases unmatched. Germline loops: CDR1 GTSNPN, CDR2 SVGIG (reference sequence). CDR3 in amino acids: CAWSPGGAPRPYF. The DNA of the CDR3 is TGTGCCTGGAGTCCGGGGGGGGCCCCCCGTCCGTACTTC.

This CDR3 reads CASSLAGYEKLFF. In DNA form, the CDR3 reads TGCGCCAGCAGCTTAGCAGGATACGAAAAACTGTTTTTT. This rearrangement joins TRBV5-1 to TRBJ1-4; no reliable D call. The CDR3 runs to 13 residues. V shed 2 bases and J shed 8 bases, with 10 bases lying between them. Germline CDR1 is SGHRS and CDR2 is YFSETQ.

CDR3 loop: CASRSGGAPPQYF. The CDR3 bases are TGTGCCTCCAGGTCCGGCGGAGCTCCACCCCAGTACTTC. V is TRBV30 and J is TRBJ2-7; D is undetermined. The CDR3 covers 13 residues. V was cut by 7 bases and J by 10 bases, with 23 bases left in between. Germline V lookup: CDR1 GTSNPN, CDR2 SVGIG (reference sequence).

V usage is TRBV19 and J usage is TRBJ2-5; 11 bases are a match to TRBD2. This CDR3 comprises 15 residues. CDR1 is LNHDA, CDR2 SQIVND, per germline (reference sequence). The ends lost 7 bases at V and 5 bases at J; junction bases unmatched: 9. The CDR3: CASTTGTSGAETQYF. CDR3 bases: TGTGCCAGTACCACTGGGACTAGCGGCGCCGAGACCCAGTACTTC.

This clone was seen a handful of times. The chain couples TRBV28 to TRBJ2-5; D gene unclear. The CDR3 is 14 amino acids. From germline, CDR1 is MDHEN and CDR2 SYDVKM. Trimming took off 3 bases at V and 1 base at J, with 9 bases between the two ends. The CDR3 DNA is TGTGCCAGCAGTTTTCCCGGATTCCAAGAGACCCAGTACTTC. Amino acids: CASSFPGFQETQYF.

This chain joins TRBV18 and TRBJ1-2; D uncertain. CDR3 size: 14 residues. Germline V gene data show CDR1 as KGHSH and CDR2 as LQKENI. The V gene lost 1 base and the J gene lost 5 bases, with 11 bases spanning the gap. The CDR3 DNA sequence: TGTGCCAGCTCACCACGGGCAGACCAGTATGGCTACACCTTC. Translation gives CASSPRADQYGYTF.

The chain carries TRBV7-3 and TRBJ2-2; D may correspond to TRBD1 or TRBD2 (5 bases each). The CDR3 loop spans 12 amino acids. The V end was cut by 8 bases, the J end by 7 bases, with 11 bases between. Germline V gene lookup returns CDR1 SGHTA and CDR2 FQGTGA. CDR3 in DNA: TGTGCCAGCCGGGACGCAGGCGGGGAGCTGTTTTTT. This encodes CASRDAGGELFF.

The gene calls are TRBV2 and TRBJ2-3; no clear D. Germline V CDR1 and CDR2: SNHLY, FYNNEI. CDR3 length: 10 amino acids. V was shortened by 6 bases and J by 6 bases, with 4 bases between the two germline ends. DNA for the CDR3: TGTGCCAGCAGACTTGATACGCAGTATTTT. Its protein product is CASRLDTQYF.

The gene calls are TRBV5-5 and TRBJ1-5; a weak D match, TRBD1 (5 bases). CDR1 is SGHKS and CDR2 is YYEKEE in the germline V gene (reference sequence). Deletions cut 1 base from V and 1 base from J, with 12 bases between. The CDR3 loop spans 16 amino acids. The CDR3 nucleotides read TGTGCCAGCAGCTTGAGGCCTCCAGGGAGCAATCAGCCCCAGCATTTT. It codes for CASSLRPPGSNQPQHF.

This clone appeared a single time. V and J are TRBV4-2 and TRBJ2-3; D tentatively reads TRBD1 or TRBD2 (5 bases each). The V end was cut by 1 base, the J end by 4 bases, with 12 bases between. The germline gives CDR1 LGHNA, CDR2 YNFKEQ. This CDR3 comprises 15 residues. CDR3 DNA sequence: TGTGCCAGCAGCCAAGCTAGGGGCGGGTCAGATACGCAGTATTTT. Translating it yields CASSQARGGSDTQYF.

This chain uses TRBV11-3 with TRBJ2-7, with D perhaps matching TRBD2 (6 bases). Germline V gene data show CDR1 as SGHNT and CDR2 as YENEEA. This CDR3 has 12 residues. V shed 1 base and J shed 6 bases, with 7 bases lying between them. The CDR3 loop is CASSLAGSEQYF. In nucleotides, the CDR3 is TGTGCCAGCAGCTTAGCCGGGAGCGAGCAGTACTTC. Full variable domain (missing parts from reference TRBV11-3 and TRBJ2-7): EAGVVQSPRYKIIEKKQPVAFWCNPISGHNTLYWYLQNLGQGPELLIRYENEEAVDDSQLPKDRFSAERLKGVDSTLKIQPAELGDSAVYLCASSLAGSEQYFGPGTRLTVT.

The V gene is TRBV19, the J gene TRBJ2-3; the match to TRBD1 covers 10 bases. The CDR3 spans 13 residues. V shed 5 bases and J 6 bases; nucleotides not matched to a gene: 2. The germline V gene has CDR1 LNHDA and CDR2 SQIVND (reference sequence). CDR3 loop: CASSDRGRDTQYF. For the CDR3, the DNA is TGTGCCAGTAGTGACAGGGGGCGGGATACGCAGTATTTT.

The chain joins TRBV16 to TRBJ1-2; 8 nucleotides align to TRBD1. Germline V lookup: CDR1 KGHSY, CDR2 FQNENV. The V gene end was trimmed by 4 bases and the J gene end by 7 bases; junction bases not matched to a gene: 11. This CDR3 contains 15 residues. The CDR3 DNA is TGTGCCAGCAGCCCGAAGGGTACAGGGGGGACTGGCTACACCTTC. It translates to CASSPKGTGGTGYTF.

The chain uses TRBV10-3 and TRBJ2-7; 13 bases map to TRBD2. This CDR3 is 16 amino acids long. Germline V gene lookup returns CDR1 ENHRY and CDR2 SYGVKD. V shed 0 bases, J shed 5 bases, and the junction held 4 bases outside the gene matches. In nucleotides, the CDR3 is TGTGCCATCAGTGAGTCGGGACTAGCGGGAAGGGACGAGCAGTACTTC. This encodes CAISESGLAGRDEQYF.

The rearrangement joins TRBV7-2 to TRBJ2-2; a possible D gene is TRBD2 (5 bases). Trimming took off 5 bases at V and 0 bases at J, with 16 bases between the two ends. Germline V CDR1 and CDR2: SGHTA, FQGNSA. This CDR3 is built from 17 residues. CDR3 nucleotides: TGTGCCAGCAGCCAAAGAAGGAGGCTATCGAACACCGGGGAGCTGTTTTTT. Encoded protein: CASSQRRRLSNTGELFF.

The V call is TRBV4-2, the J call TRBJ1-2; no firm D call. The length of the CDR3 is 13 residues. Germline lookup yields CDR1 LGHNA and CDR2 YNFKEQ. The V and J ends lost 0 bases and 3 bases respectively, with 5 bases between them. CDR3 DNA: TGTGCCAGCAGCCAAGACAGAGACTATGGCTACACCTTC. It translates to CASSQDRDYGYTF.

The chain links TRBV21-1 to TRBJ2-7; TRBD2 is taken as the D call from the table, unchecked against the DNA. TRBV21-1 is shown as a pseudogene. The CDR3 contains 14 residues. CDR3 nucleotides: TGTGCCAGCAGCAATGACGGGAGCTCCTACGAGCAGTACTTC. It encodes CASSNDGSSYEQYF.

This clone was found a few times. CDR3 region: CASSGHRGRGNSPLHF. CDR3 nucleotides: TGTGCCAGCAGTGGTCACCGGGGACGGGGTAATTCACCCCTCCACTTT. This chain uses TRBV2 with TRBJ1-6, with a possible D match to TRBD1 (5 bases). Germline V lookup: CDR1 SNHLY, CDR2 FYNNEI. This CDR3 is built from 16 residues. Deletions cut 4 bases from V and 6 bases from J, with 16 bases between.

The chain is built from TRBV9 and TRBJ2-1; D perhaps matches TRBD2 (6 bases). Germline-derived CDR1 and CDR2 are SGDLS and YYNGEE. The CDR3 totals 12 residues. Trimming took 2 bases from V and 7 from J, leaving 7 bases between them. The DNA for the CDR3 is TGTGCCAGCAGCGTTAGCGGAAATGAGCAGTTCTTC. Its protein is CASSVSGNEQFF.

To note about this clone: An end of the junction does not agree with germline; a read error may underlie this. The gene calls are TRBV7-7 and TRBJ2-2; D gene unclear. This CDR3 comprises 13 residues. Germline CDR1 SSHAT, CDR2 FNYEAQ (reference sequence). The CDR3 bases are TGTGCTAGCAGCCCATTAGGAACCGGGGAGCTGTTTTTT. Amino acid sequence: CASSPLGTGELFF.

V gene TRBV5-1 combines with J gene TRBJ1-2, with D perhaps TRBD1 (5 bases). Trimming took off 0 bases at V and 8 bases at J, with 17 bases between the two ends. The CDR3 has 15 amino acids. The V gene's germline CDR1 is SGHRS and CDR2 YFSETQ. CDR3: CASSLAREGPRGYTF. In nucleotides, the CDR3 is TGCGCCAGCAGCTTGGCTAGGGAGGGACCCCGAGGCTACACCTTC.